This TCR beta chain appears in the sequencing data of a study of T cells in Graves' hyperthyroidism and ophthalmopathy. Study-wide results and caveats: With a median lead of about 6.9 months before onset, the model predicted ophthalmopathy.

This clonotype was counted many times. Its antigen is as yet unknown. RNA transcripts served as the template for amplifying TCR beta CDR3 regions. TCR CDR3 underwent first-round RT-PCR with the HTBI primer set. TCRdb reanalysed the multiplex PCR reads using MiXCR and keeps one entry per CDR3 protein. The sample holds 300,000 to 450,000 distinct CDR3 sequences, around 14% seen once. Uncontrolled infections, other autoimmune diseases, pregnancy or lactation led to exclusion of patients. On the basis of clinical symptoms, serum thyroxine and TRAb, thyroid ultrasound and orbital computed tomography, diagnoses were made. Fresh 10 ml peripheral blood yielded PBMCs. Germline V CDR1 and CDR2: ENHRY, SYGVKD. With V trimmed by 2 bases and J by 4 bases, 5 bases remained unmatched. This CDR3 spans 17 amino acids.

The TCR originated in a woman aged 18-35 years with Graves' hyperthyroidism that later progressed to Graves' ophthalmopathy. The genes are TRBV10-3 and TRBJ2-1; 13 bases are a match to TRBD2. Sample: blood. The DNA for the CDR3 is TGTGCCATCAGTGAGACTAGCGGGAGGGCCTCGTACAATGAGCAGTTCTTC. Translating it yields CAISETSGRASYNEQFF.